Presented here are 23 T cell receptor beta chains from one specimen sequenced in a study of tumor-infiltrating lymphocytes in glioblastoma multiforme. TCR beta libraries were built from RNA through three nested multiplex PCR rounds using modified ARM-PCR. TCRdb processed the multiplex PCR reads anew with MiXCR; each CDR3 protein has one entry. The sample has about 13,000 distinct CDR3 sequences, around 71% seen once; the top ten hold 29%. Sequencing was carried out using brain tumor tissue. Source of these receptors: a male donor with glioblastoma.

The chain links TRBV20-1 to TRBJ1-1, with 9 bases lining up with TRBD1. Germline CDR1 and CDR2: DFQATT and SNEGSKA (reference sequence). This CDR3 has 13 residues. J gave up 1 base and V 6 bases, and 3 bases lay outside the gene matches. The CDR3 bases are TGCAGTGCAACACAGGGGGCGAACACTGAAGCTTTCTTT. It specifies CSATQGANTEAFF.

In its sample, this clonotype ranks as medium-sized. The CDR3 spells CATSDLEGLSHEQFF. The CDR3 nucleotides read TGTGCCACCAGTGATTTGGAGGGACTCTCACATGAGCAGTTCTTC. The chain links TRBV24-1 to TRBJ2-1; possibly TRBD2 for D (6 bases). In germline, CDR1 is KGHDR, CDR2 SFDVKD. Trimming cost V 0 bases and J 8 bases, with 13 bases left between them. This CDR3 spans 15 amino acids.

This clonotype was observed at least ten times. CDR3: CASSSPRTARSGNTIYF. The CDR3 DNA follows: TGTGCCAGCAGTTCTCCCAGGACAGCTAGATCTGGAAACACCATATATTTT. This chain connects TRBV28 to TRBJ1-3, with D tentatively TRBD1 (6 bases). The ends were cut back, 4 bases at V and 1 base at J, with 17 bases in the middle. The CDR3 extends over 17 amino acids. Germline CDR1 is MDHEN and CDR2 is SYDVKM.

The V gene is TRBV2, the J gene TRBJ2-7, with no clear D. The CDR3 is 14 amino acids. Germline-derived CDR1 and CDR2 are SNHLY and FYNNEI. Trimming took 6 bases from V and 2 from J, leaving 14 bases between them. CDR3: CASRASEPTYEQYF. The CDR3 nucleotides are TGTGCCAGCAGAGCGAGCGAGCCGACCTACGAGCAGTACTTC.

J is TRBJ2-7 and V is TRBV9; 7 nucleotides match TRBD1. Germline CDR1 reads SGDLS; CDR2 reads YYNGEE. This CDR3 spans 14 amino acids. J was trimmed by 3 bases and V by 0 bases; bases with no gene match: 3. The CDR3 sequence: CASSVGPGGYEQYF. CDR3 bases: TGTGCCAGCAGCGTAGGCCCAGGGGGCTACGAGCAGTACTTC.

V usage is TRBV4-1 and J usage is TRBJ1-1; D call uncertain. The germline V gene has CDR1 MGHRA and CDR2 YSYEKL. The germline V and J ends were trimmed by 4 bases and 6 bases, with 18 bases remaining between them. The CDR3 is 15 residues long. CDR3 DNA: TGCGCCAGCAGCCGAATCCGGCTCCGTTACGCTGAAGCTTTCTTT. Encoded protein: CASSRIRLRYAEAFF.

This clonotype is a singleton in its sample. The chain uses TRBV11-2 and TRBJ2-3, with TRBD2 matching 14 bases. J was trimmed by 5 bases and V by 5 bases; bases with no gene match: 6. Looked up from germline, CDR1 is SGHAT and CDR2 is FQNNGV. The CDR3 consists of 16 residues. This CDR3 is CASSDGTSGSGDTQYF. The CDR3 DNA follows: TGTGCCAGCAGCGACGGGACTAGCGGGAGCGGAGATACGCAGTATTTT.

In the case of this clonotype: The CDR3 carries no conserved terminal phenylalanine or tryptophan, so it likely arises from a read error. This chain links TRBV6-5 with TRBJ2-3, with D uncertain. V lost 5 bases and J lost 0, with 9 bases in between. The CDR3 has 14 amino acids. Germline V gene data show CDR1 as MNHEY and CDR2 as SVGAGI. CDR3 DNA sequence: TGTGCCAGCAGTCCTACCGAGAGCACAGATACGCAGTATTCT. Translation: CASSPTESTDTQYS.

The chain carries TRBV3-1 and TRBJ1-2; possible D gene TRBD1, 5 bases. The CDR3 spans 15 residues. Germline V gene lookup returns CDR1 LGHDT and CDR2 YNNKEL (reference sequence). The V gene lost 3 bases and the J gene lost 5 bases, with 16 bases spanning the gap. The CDR3: CASSQAGRGPYGYTF. The CDR3 nucleotides are TGTGCCAGCAGCCAGGCGGGACGGGGTCCTTATGGCTACACCTTC. The full variable domain, rest sourced from reference TRBV3-1 and TRBJ1-2, is DTAVSQTPKYLVTQMGNDKSIKCEQNLGHDTMYWYKQDSKKFLKIMFSYNNKELIINETVPNRFSPKSPDKAHLNLHINSLELGDSAVYFCASSQAGRGPYGYTFGSGTRLTVV.

This rearrangement joins TRBV6-5 to TRBJ2-3, with TRBD1 as a possible D gene (6 bases). V lost 1 base and J 1 base, leaving 9 bases between the germline ends. The CDR3 runs 15 residues. Germline-derived CDR1 and CDR2 are MNHEY and SVGAGI. The CDR3 protein is CASSYLAGGTDTQYF. The CDR3 coding sequence is TGTGCCAGCAGTTACTTGGCAGGGGGCACAGATACGCAGTATTTT.

In its sample, this clonotype ranks as medium-sized. The rearrangement links TRBV12-3 or TRBV12-4 to TRBJ1-5; D gene ambiguous. Trimming removed 3 bases at V and 7 bases at J, with 7 bases between. The CDR3 is 12 amino acids. The CDR3 sequence is CASSFTEQPQHF. CDR3 sequence (DNA): TGTGCCAGCAGTTTTACCGAGCAGCCCCAGCATTTT.

This clonotype was counted many times. The chain combines TRBV13 with TRBJ2-1, with 8 bases fitting TRBD2. Trimming took 5 bases from V and 9 from J; bases not matched to a gene: 3. The CDR3 covers 12 residues. CDR1 is PRHDT, CDR2 FYEKMQ, per germline (reference sequence). Written as DNA, the CDR3 is TGTGCCAGCAGCGTTAGCGGGACTGAGCAGTTCTTC. Translating gives CASSVSGTEQFF.

The chain has TRBV7-8 and TRBJ2-7, with D perhaps TRBD2 (6 bases). Germline lookup yields CDR1 SGHVS and CDR2 FQNEAQ. CDR3 length: 14 residues. Here the CDR3 reads CVSSFGRGSYEQYF. The CDR3 nucleotides read TGTGTCAGTAGCTTTGGGCGGGGCTCCTACGAGCAGTACTTC.

CDR3 residues: CASSSRGSGGADEQFF. CDR3 nucleotides: TGTGCCAGCAGCTCCCGGGGTAGCGGGGGGGCCGACGAGCAGTTCTTC. The V and J genes are TRBV11-1 and TRBJ2-1, with 11 bases that match TRBD2. With 4 bases clipped from V and 10 bases from J, the junction kept 12 bases outside the gene matches. Germline CDR1 and CDR2: SGHAT and FQDESV (reference sequence). The CDR3 is 16 amino acids.

Of note for this clonotype: This is likely a read error, given that the CDR3 carries no conserved phenylalanine or tryptophan at its end. The DNA is omitted, as the CDR3 cannot be located on it reliably, and the CDR3 follows TCRdb's listing. The chain couples TRBV29-1 to TRBJ1-6; the D call TRBD1 from the table was never checked on the DNA. The CDR3 is 13 residues long, counting both termini. Looked up from germline, CDR1 is SQVTM and CDR2 is ANQGSEA. The CDR3 is CSVAGDRESPFHV.

There are many counts of this clonotype. This rearrangement joins TRBV25-1 to TRBJ2-1; TRBD2 matches 10 bases. V lost 5 bases, J lost 3 bases, and 7 bases stayed unmatched. The CDR3 is made up of 16 amino acids. Germline CDR1 and CDR2: MGHDK and SYGVNS. The CDR3 sequence is CASSNEREGFYNEQFF. CDR3 coding DNA: TGTGCCAGCAGTAATGAGCGGGAGGGCTTCTACAATGAGCAGTTCTTC.

CDR3 loop: CASPGTGGRGELFF. The DNA for the CDR3 is TGTGCCAGCCCCGGGACAGGGGGCAGAGGGGAGCTGTTTTTT. This chain connects TRBV11-2 to TRBJ2-2; 12 nucleotides match TRBD1. Germline CDR1 is SGHAT and CDR2 is FQNNGV. V lost 8 bases to trimming and J lost 8 bases; unmatched junction nucleotides: 6. The CDR3 totals 14 residues.

A note on this clonotype: Sequence at one end of the junction differs from germline and may be a read error. The gene calls are TRBV20-1 and TRBJ1-4; no clear D. The CDR3 has 14 residues. Germline V gene data show CDR1 as DFQATT and CDR2 as SNEGSKA (reference sequence). The DNA for the CDR3 is TGCATTGCTAGAGAGGACCGGGCAACTGATAAACTGTTTTTT. Its protein is CIAREDRATDKLFF.

The chain employs TRBV11-3 and TRBJ2-7, with D uncertain. Germline V lookup: CDR1 SGHNT, CDR2 YENEEA. Trimming took 7 bases from V and 3 from J, leaving 19 bases between them. This CDR3 is built from 15 residues. The CDR3, as DNA: TGTGCCAGCACCAAAAGCCCCTCGGCAGACTACGAGCAGTACGTC. Its protein product is CASTKSPSADYEQYV.

This clonotype was detected a few times. V gene TRBV7-9 combines with J gene TRBJ2-3; 9 nucleotides align to TRBD2. Germline-derived CDR1 and CDR2 are SEHNR and FQNEAQ (reference sequence). The CDR3 spans 15 residues. With 7 bases clipped from V and 3 bases from J, the junction kept 8 bases outside the gene matches. The CDR3, as DNA: TGTGCCAGCACCAATTTAGCGGGAGATACAGATACGCAGTATTTT. It encodes CASTNLAGDTDTQYF.

The chain uses TRBV11-3 and TRBJ2-7, with no clear D. CDR1 and CDR2 (germline): SGHNT, YENEEA. The V gene lost 1 base and the J gene lost 2 bases, with 15 bases spanning the gap. CDR3 length: 16 residues. This chain's CDR3 is CASSLVVGARTYEQYF. DNA for the CDR3: TGTGCCAGCAGCTTAGTAGTTGGCGCTCGGACCTACGAGCAGTACTTC.

Note on this clonotype: The junction departs from germline at one end; a sequencing error may be responsible. The V call is TRBV29-1, the J call TRBJ2-2; 7 bases agree with TRBD1. This CDR3 contains 12 residues. The germline V gene encodes CDR1 SQVTM and CDR2 ANQGSEA. CDR3 sequence: CSAEGGAGKLFF. DNA for the CDR3: TGCAGCGCCGAAGGGGGCGCCGGGAAGCTGTTTTTT.

The V and J genes are TRBV20-1 and TRBJ2-1; D is possibly TRBD2 (6 bases). Between the trimmed V and J ends, which lost 8 bases and 7 bases, there was a span of 15 bases. This CDR3 is built from 12 residues. Germline CDR1 DFQATT, CDR2 SNEGSKA (reference sequence). CDR3: CSLGGNSNEQFF. The DNA of the CDR3 is TGCAGTTTGGGAGGCAATTCAAATGAGCAGTTCTTC.